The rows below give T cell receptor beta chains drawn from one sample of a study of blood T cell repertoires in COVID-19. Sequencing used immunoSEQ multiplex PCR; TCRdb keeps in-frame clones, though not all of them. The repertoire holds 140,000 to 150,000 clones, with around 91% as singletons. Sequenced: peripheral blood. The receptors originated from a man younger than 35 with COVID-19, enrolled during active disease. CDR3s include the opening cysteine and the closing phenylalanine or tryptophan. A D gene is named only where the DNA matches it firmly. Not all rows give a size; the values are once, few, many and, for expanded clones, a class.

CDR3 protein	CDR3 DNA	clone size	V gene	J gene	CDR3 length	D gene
CAIRKREGRDTDTQYF	TGTGCCATCAGGAAGCGGGAGGGCCGGGACACAGATACGCAGTATTTT	.	TRBV10-3	TRBJ2-3	16	TRBD2
CASSLLTGGYGYTF	TGTGCCAGCAGCTTACTAACAGGGGGATATGGCTACACCTTC	.	TRBV11-2	TRBJ1-2	14	TRBD1
CASSPDSYQPQHF	TGTGCCAGCAGCCCGGACAGTTATCAGCCCCAGCATTTT	.	TRBV6-6	TRBJ1-5	13	.
CASSFLTGGSYEQYF	TGCGCCAGCAGCTTCTTAACGGGAGGTTCTTACGAGCAGTACTTC	.	TRBV5-1	TRBJ2-7	15	TRBD2
CASSPSFGGNTEAFF	TGTGCCAGCAGTCCAAGTTTCGGGGGGAACACTGAAGCTTTCTTT	once	TRBV28	TRBJ1-1	15	.
CASTRGGRGNAQFF	TGTGCCAGCACCCGCGGCGGGAGGGGCAATGCGCAGTTCTTC	.	TRBV27	TRBJ2-1	14	TRBD2
CAISEQGVNTEAFF	TGTGCCATCAGTGAGCAGGGCGTGAACACTGAAGCTTTCTTT	once	TRBV10-3	TRBJ1-1	14	.
CASSAGRGTPHNEQFF	TGTGCCAGCAGCGCAGGGAGGGGGACCCCCCACAATGAGCAGTTCTTC	.	TRBV9	TRBJ2-1	16	.
CASSDEQGGDEQYF	TGTGCCAGCAGTGATGAACAGGGAGGGGACGAGCAGTACTTC	.	TRBV6-1	TRBJ2-7	14	.
CASSGGPLPSSGNTIYF	TGTGCCAGCAGCGGAGGCCCCCTCCCGAGCTCTGGAAACACCATATATTTT	once	TRBV9	TRBJ1-3	17	.
CASSQDIVGTGSSPLHF	TGTGCCAGCAGTCAAGATATCGTAGGGACAGGGAGTTCACCCCTCCACTTT	.	TRBV4-2	TRBJ1-6	17	TRBD1
CASSRDTEAFF	TGTGCCAGCAGCCGAGACACTGAAGCTTTCTTT	.	TRBV4-2	TRBJ1-1	11	.
CASTVTGGAKVSEQYF	TGTGCCAGTACCGTGACAGGGGGCGCAAAAGTTAGTGAGCAGTACTTC	.	TRBV19	TRBJ2-7	16	TRBD1
CASSLSAEQFF	TGTGCCAGCAGCCTTAGCGCTGAGCAGTTCTTC	few	TRBV11-2	TRBJ2-1	11	.
CASSFPTSGKETQYF	TGTGCCAGCAGCTTTCCGACTAGCGGGAAAGAGACCCAGTACTTC	.	TRBV5-6	TRBJ2-5	15	TRBD2
CASSHDGTGYPYEQYF	TGTGCCAGCAGCCATGATGGGACAGGGTACCCCTACGAGCAGTACTTC	.	TRBV5-6	TRBJ2-7	16	TRBD1
CASSLYSSMYNEQFF	TGTGCCAGCAGCTTATATTCTAGCATGTACAATGAGCAGTTCTTC	many	TRBV7-2	TRBJ2-1	15	.
CSVHGLWGGETQYF	TGCAGCGTCCACGGCCTATGGGGGGGGGAGACCCAGTACTTC	.	TRBV29-1	TRBJ2-5	14	TRBD2
CASSTQRDKNIQYF	TGCGCCAGCAGCACACAGCGGGACAAAAACATTCAGTACTTC	.	TRBV5-1	TRBJ2-4	14	TRBD2
CASSTAGGPQETQYF	TGTGCCAGCAGTACCGCGGGAGGGCCCCAAGAGACCCAGTACTTC	once	TRBV27	TRBJ2-5	15	TRBD2
CASSLGQGANGYTF	TGTGCCAGCAGCCTGGGACAGGGGGCGAATGGCTACACCTTC	once	TRBV7-9	TRBJ1-2	14	TRBD1
CASRRREVTWGGYTF	TGTGCCAGCAGGCGTAGGGAGGTCACATGGGGTGGCTACACCTTC	.	TRBV27	TRBJ1-2	15	.
CASSMSLVGLAGAAYEQYF	TGTGCCAGTAGTATGTCGCTCGTCGGACTAGCGGGCGCAGCCTACGAGCAGTACTTC	.	TRBV19	TRBJ2-7	19	TRBD2
CSVAQGGRTGELFF	TGCAGCGTCGCTCAGGGGGGTAGGACCGGGGAGCTGTTTTTT	.	TRBV29-1	TRBJ2-2	14	.
CASSLEGQVTDTQYF	TGTGCCAGCAGCTTAGAGGGGCAGGTGACAGATACGCAGTATTTT	few	TRBV7-2	TRBJ2-3	15	.